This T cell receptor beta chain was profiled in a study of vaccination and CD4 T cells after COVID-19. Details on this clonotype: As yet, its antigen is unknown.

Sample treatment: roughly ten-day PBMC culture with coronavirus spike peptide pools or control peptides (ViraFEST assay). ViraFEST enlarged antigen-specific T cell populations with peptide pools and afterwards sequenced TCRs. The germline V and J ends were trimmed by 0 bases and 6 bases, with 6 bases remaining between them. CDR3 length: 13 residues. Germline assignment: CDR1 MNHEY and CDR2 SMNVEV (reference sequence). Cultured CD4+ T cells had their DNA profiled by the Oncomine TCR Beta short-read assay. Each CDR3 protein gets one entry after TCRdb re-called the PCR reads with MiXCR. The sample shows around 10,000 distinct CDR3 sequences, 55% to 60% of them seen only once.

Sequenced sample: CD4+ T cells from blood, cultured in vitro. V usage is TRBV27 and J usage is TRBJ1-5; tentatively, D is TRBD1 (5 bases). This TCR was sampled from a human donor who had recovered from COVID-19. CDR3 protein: CASSLSGGQPQHF. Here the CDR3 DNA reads TGTGCCAGCAGTTTATCGGGGGGTCAGCCCCAGCATTTT.